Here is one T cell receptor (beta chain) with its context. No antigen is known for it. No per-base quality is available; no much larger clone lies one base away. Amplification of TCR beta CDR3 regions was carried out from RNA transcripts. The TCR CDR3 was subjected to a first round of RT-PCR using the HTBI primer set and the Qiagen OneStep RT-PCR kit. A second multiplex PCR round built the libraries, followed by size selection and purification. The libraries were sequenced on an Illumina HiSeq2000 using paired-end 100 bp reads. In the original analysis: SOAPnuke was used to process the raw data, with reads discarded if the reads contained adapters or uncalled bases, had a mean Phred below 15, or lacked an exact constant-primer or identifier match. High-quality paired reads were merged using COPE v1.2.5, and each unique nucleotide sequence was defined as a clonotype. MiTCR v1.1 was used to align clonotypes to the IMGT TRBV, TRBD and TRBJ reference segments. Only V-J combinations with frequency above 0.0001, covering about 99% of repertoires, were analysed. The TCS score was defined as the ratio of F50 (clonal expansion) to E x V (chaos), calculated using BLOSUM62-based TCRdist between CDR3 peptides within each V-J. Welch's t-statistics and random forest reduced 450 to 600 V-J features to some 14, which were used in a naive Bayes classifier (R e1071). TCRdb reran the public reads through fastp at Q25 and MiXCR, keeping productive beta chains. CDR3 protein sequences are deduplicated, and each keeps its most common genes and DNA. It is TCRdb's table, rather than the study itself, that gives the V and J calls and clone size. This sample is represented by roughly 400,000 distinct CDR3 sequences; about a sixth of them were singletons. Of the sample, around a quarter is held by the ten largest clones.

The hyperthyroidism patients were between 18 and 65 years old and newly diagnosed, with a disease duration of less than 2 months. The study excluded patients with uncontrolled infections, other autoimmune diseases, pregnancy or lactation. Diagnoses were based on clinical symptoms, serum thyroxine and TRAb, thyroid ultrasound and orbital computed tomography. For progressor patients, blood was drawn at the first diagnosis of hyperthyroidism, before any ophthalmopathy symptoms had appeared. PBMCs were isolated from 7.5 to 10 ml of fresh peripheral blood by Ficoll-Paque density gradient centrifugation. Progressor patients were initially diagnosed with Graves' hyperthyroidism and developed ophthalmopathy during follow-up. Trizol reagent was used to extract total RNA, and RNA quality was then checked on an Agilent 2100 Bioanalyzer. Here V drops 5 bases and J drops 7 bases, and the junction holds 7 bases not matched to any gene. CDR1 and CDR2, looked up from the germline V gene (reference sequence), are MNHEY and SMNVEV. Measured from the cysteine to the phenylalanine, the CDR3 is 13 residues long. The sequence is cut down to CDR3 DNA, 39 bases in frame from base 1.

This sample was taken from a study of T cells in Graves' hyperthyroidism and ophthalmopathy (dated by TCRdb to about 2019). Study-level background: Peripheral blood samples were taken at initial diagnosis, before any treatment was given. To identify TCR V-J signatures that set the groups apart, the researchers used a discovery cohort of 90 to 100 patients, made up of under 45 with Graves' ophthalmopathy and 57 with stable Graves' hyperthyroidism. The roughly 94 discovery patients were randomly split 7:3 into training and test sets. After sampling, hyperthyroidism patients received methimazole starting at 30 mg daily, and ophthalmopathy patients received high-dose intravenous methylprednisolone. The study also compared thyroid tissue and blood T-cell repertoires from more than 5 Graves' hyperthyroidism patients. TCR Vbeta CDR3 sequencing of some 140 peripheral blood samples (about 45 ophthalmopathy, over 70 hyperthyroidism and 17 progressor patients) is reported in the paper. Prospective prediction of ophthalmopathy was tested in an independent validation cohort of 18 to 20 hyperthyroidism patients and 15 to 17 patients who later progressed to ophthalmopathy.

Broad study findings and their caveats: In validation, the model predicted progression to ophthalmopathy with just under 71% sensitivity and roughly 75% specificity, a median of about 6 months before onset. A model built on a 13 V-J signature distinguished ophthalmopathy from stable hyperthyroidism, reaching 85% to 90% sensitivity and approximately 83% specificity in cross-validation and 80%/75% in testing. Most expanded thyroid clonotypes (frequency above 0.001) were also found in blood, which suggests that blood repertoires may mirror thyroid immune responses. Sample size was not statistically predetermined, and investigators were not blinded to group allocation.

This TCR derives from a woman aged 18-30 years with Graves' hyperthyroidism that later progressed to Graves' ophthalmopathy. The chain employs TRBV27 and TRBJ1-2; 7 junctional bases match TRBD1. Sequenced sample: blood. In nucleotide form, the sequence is TGTGCCAGCAGTCAAACAGGGGTGATTGGCTACACCTTC. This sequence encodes CASSQTGVIGYTF.